One sample yielded the 8 T cell receptor beta chains listed below, sequenced in a study of control samples from healthy donors and cancer patients. Sequenced by immunoSEQ multiplex PCR; TCRdb stores in-frame clones only, minus some. The table shows roughly 400,000 clones, with about nine tenths occurring only once. Sequencing was carried out using PBMCs. The receptors stem from a man aged 40-49 years with head and neck cancer.

This chain connects TRBV27 to TRBJ2-1; 13 bases line up with TRBD2. The CDR3 consists of 16 residues. Germline trimming cut 4 bases from V and 8 bases from J; bases unmatched to any gene: 8. The V gene's germline CDR1 is MNHEY and CDR2 SMNVEV (reference sequence). CDR3 amino acids: CASSSRLAGGGDEQFF. In nucleotides, the CDR3 is TGTGCCAGCAGTTCCCGACTAGCGGGAGGTGGGGATGAGCAGTTCTTC.

This rearrangement joins TRBV29-1 to TRBJ2-7; 8 bases map to TRBD1. Germline-derived CDR1 and CDR2 are SQVTM and ANQGSEA. V dropped 6 bases and J dropped 2; count of bases not matched to a gene: 6. The CDR3 has 13 residues. The CDR3 spells CSVQSDRAYEQYF. The CDR3 DNA is TGCAGCGTCCAATCGGACAGGGCCTACGAGCAGTACTTC.

The rearrangement uses TRBV30 and TRBJ1-6, with D possibly being TRBD1 (6 bases). Germline V lookup: CDR1 GTSNPN, CDR2 SVGIG (reference sequence). The CDR3 length is 16 residues. The V and J ends lost 2 bases and 8 bases respectively, with 19 bases between them. CDR3 in amino acids: CAWSWGLTGKDSPLHF. In DNA form, the CDR3 reads TGTGCCTGGAGTTGGGGACTCACAGGGAAGGATTCACCCCTCCACTTT.

The CDR3 loop is CASSSRGRAYTDTQYF. In DNA, the CDR3 is TGTGCCAGCAGCTCCCGCGGGAGAGCCTACACAGATACGCAGTATTTT. The gene calls are TRBV5-5 and TRBJ2-3, with 7 bases lining up with TRBD2. The CDR3 totals 16 residues. The V gene end was trimmed by 3 bases and the J gene end by 2 bases; junction bases not matched to a gene: 9. The germline V gene has CDR1 SGHKS and CDR2 YYEKEE (reference sequence).

J is TRBJ1-1 and V is TRBV11-3; tentative D call: TRBD1 (6 bases). CDR1 is SGHNT, CDR2 YENEEA, per germline. Deletions cut 5 bases from V and 7 bases from J, with 11 bases between. The CDR3 length is 12 residues. The CDR3 is CASSLDRSEAFF. The CDR3 DNA reads as TGTGCCAGCAGCCTCGACAGGAGTGAAGCTTTCTTT.

The chain is built from TRBV10-2 and TRBJ2-7; D perhaps matches TRBD2 (5 bases). The ends were cut back, 2 bases at V and 2 bases at J, with 10 bases in the middle. CDR1 and CDR2 from the germline V gene are WSHSY and SAAADI. The CDR3 extends over 14 amino acids. CDR3 sequence (DNA): TGCGCCAGCAGTGAGCCCGGGGAAACCTACGAGCAGTACTTC. Translation gives CASSEPGETYEQYF.

The chain employs TRBV3-1 (or the pseudogene TRBV3-2) and TRBJ2-7, with 9 bases lining up with TRBD2. V dropped 3 bases and J dropped 5; count of bases not matched to a gene: 8. The CDR3 covers 15 residues. Germline assignment: CDR1 LGHDT and CDR2 YNNKEL (reference sequence). Here the CDR3 DNA reads TGTGCCAGCAGCCAGCGGGGGGGCAGGGTAAACGAGCAGTACTTC. Encoded protein: CASSQRGGRVNEQYF.

The chain uses TRBV27 and TRBJ2-5; the match to TRBD2 covers 13 bases. Germline V gene data show CDR1 as MNHEY and CDR2 as SMNVEV (reference sequence). Trimming at V came to 5 bases and at J to 0 bases, leaving 3 bases not matched to a gene. The CDR3 loop spans 16 amino acids. CDR3 sequence: CASSLLAGGHQETQYF. The CDR3 nucleotides are TGTGCCAGCAGTCTACTAGCGGGGGGGCACCAAGAGACCCAGTACTTC.